These 21 T cell receptor beta chains were sequenced from one sample in a study of identical twins. TCRdb passed the 5' RACE reads through MiXCR, listing each CDR3 protein once. Of around 280,000 distinct CDR3 sequences listed, about 8% are singletons. These data also featured in a second study, about yellow fever vaccine responses in identical twins.

The specimen was memory (CD45RO+) T cells sorted from blood. These receptors all stem from a woman between 18 and 29 years old in good health.

This clonotype has just a few counts. The chain joins TRBV6-6 to TRBJ1-1, with 9 bases fitting TRBD1. The V and J ends lost 8 bases and 3 bases, in that order; junction bases with no gene match: 4. Germline values: CDR1 MNHNY, CDR2 SVGAGI (reference sequence). The CDR3 spans 13 residues. The CDR3 loop reads CASHRDRDTEAFF. The DNA of the CDR3 is TGTGCCAGCCACCGGGACAGGGACACTGAAGCTTTCTTT.

This clonotype was counted many times. The V call is TRBV29-1, the J call TRBJ2-1; D might be TRBD2 (6 bases). The germline CDR1 and CDR2 sequences are SQVTM and ANQGSEA. The V end was cut by 6 bases, the J end by 7 bases, with 16 bases between. This CDR3 has 13 residues. CDR3 coding DNA: TGCAGCGTCGGGCGGGGCGGGGTGAATGAGCAGTTCTTC. Amino acids: CSVGRGGVNEQFF.

This clonotype was seen repeatedly, ten times or more. The chain recombines TRBV20-1 with TRBJ2-5; D gene ambiguous. There are 14 residues in the CDR3. Trimming pared 0 bases from V and 5 bases from J, leaving 13 bases between. The germline V gene encodes CDR1 DFQATT and CDR2 SNEGSKA (reference sequence). The CDR3 here is CSARDWASSETQYF. The CDR3 coding sequence is TGCAGTGCTAGAGATTGGGCTAGTTCCGAGACCCAGTACTTC.

This clonotype has ten or more counts. The chain links TRBV12-3 or TRBV12-4 to TRBJ2-5, with D maybe TRBD2 (5 bases). The CDR3 is made up of 16 amino acids. V shed 0 bases and J shed 5 bases, with 16 bases lying between them. This chain's CDR3 is CASSLALARGQETQYF. Written as DNA, the CDR3 is TGTGCCAGCAGTTTAGCGCTGGCTAGAGGGCAGGAGACCCAGTACTTC.

As concerns this clonotype: The junction shows a germline mismatch at one end, possibly a read error. The gene calls are TRBV3-1 and TRBJ2-1; 9 bases are a match to TRBD1. The CDR3 has 18 residues. Germline CDR1 and CDR2: LGHDT and YNNKEL (reference sequence). The CDR3 nucleotides read TGTACCAGCTGTTCCACAACAGGGGGCCCGAGCTCCTACAATGAGCAGTTCTTC. Its protein is CTSCSTTGGPSSYNEQFF.

This clonotype was recorded many times. This chain uses TRBV6-5 with TRBJ1-1; TRBD1 matches at 10 bases. The CDR3 contains 16 residues. The ends lost 6 bases at V and 5 bases at J; junction bases unmatched: 12. Per the germline V gene, CDR1 is MNHEY and CDR2 is SVGAGI. In DNA form, the CDR3 reads TGTGCCAGCAGCACCGGGACAGGGGCTGAGGGAACTGAAGCTTTCTTT. Protein: CASSTGTGAEGTEAFF.

There are many counts of this clonotype. The rearrangement joins TRBV7-8 to TRBJ2-3; TRBD2 matches 11 bases. The CDR3 is 19 residues long. J was trimmed by 4 bases and V by 5 bases; bases with no gene match: 17. Per germline, CDR1 SGHVS and CDR2 FQNEAQ. For the CDR3, the DNA is TGTGCCAGCAGCCCGACGGGTGCAATCGGACTAGCGGGTTCAGATACGCAGTATTTT. As protein: CASSPTGAIGLAGSDTQYF. The full variable domain, rest sourced from reference TRBV7-8 and TRBJ2-3, is GAGVSQSPRYKVAKRGQDVALRCDPISGHVSLFWYQQALGQGPEFLTYFQNEAQLDKSGLPSDRFFAERPEGSVSTLKIQRTQQEDSAVYLCASSPTGAIGLAGSDTQYFGPGTRLTVL.

This clonotype was detected ten times or more. This chain links TRBV20-1 with TRBJ2-2; the D is unclear. V lost 0 bases and J 3 bases, leaving 11 bases between the germline ends. CDR1 DFQATT and CDR2 SNEGSKA come from the germline V gene (reference sequence). The length of the CDR3 is 15 residues. The CDR3 DNA sequence: TGCAGTGCTAGAGACCCTCGGACGGACACCGGGGAGCTGTTTTTT. It codes for CSARDPRTDTGELFF.

The chain couples TRBV12-5 to TRBJ2-1; 14 nucleotides agree with TRBD2. CDR3 length equals 17 residues. CDR1 LGHNT and CDR2 FRNRAP come from the germline V gene. Trimming at V came to 2 bases and at J to 6 bases, leaving 6 bases not matched to a gene. CDR3: CASGLPRLAGGPNEQFF. CDR3 bases: TGTGCTAGTGGTTTGCCCCGACTAGCGGGAGGGCCCAATGAGCAGTTCTTC.

This chain joins TRBV2 and TRBJ2-7; D gene ambiguous. V was trimmed by 6 bases and J by 2 bases, leaving 5 bases between them. The germline gives CDR1 SNHLY, CDR2 FYNNEI. This CDR3 has 11 amino acids. CDR3 region: CASRGTYEQYF. Here the CDR3 DNA reads TGTGCCAGCAGAGGGACCTACGAGCAGTACTTC.

This clonotype has just a few counts. V is TRBV5-1 and J is TRBJ2-1, with D tentatively TRBD1 (6 bases). CDR1 is SGHRS and CDR2 is YFSETQ in the germline V gene. Trimming pared 1 base from V and 4 bases from J, leaving 12 bases between. The CDR3 spans 15 residues. In DNA form, the CDR3 reads TGCGCCAGCAGCTTGACCCGGACAGCGTACAATGAGCAGTTCTTC. Translated: CASSLTRTAYNEQFF.

This clonotype was seen repeatedly, ten times or more. CDR3 bases: TGCAGCGTTGAAGTGGGCGCAGATACGCAGTATTTT. Protein: CSVEVGADTQYF. The genes are TRBV29-1 and TRBJ2-3, with unresolved D. Germline CDR1 SQVTM, CDR2 ANQGSEA. The CDR3 contains 12 residues. V lost 1 base, J lost 4 bases, and 6 bases lay in between.

This clonotype was counted between two and nine times. V gene TRBV20-1 combines with J gene TRBJ2-5; the match to TRBD1 covers 9 bases. After removal of 6 bases from V and 4 bases from J, the junction contained 3 bases not matched to a gene. The CDR3 has 12 amino acids. Germline CDR1 reads DFQATT; CDR2 reads SNEGSKA (reference sequence). This chain's CDR3 is CSATTGGETQYF. For the CDR3, the DNA is TGCAGTGCAACGACAGGGGGAGAGACCCAGTACTTC.

This clonotype was counted at least ten times. The chain has TRBV5-1 and TRBJ2-2, with D possibly matching TRBD2 (7 bases). In germline, CDR1 is SGHRS, CDR2 YFSETQ. The germline V and J ends were trimmed by 4 bases and 0 bases, with 19 bases remaining between them. This CDR3 is 18 amino acids long. The CDR3 nucleotides are TGCGCCAGCAGCCCCCGTTTTCGCGGGGGCGCGAACACCGGGGAGCTGTTTTTT. It is translated as CASSPRFRGGANTGELFF.

This clonotype was picked up many times. The genes are TRBV20-1 and TRBJ2-7; D is unresolved. The germline gives CDR1 DFQATT, CDR2 SNEGSKA (reference sequence). Trimming removed 3 bases from V and 4 bases from J, with 13 bases in between. The CDR3 is made up of 13 amino acids. DNA for the CDR3: TGCAGTGCTAGGGTGCCAGGTTTATACGAGCAGTACTTC. It specifies CSARVPGLYEQYF.

The sample holds a few counts of this clonotype. The chain links TRBV20-1 to TRBJ1-6, with 8 bases that match TRBD1. There are 16 residues in the CDR3. V was pared by 5 bases and J by 1 base, with 7 bases of the junction left unmatched. Germline CDR1 and CDR2: DFQATT and SNEGSKA (reference sequence). The CDR3 DNA follows: TGCAGTGCTCGGACAGGGACGGTATCCTATAATTCACCCCTCCACTTT. Residues: CSARTGTVSYNSPLHF.

This clonotype was observed many times. The rearrangement uses TRBV9 and TRBJ2-1, with 12 positions matching TRBD2. Germline loops: CDR1 SGDLS, CDR2 YYNGEE. Trimming removed 0 bases from V and 6 bases from J; junction bases left unmatched: 10. The CDR3 is 18 amino acids. The CDR3 here is CASSVGLAGGGLGNEQFF. The CDR3 nucleotides read TGTGCCAGCAGCGTAGGTCTAGCGGGAGGGGGACTGGGCAATGAGCAGTTCTTC.

This clonotype showed up just a few times. The rearrangement joins TRBV18 to TRBJ2-5, with a weak D call TRBD1 (6 bases). Germline V CDR1 and CDR2: KGHSH, LQKENI. This CDR3 contains 13 residues. V lost 8 bases to trimming and J lost 1 base, with 11 bases between them. The CDR3 reads CASTTGSQETQYF. The CDR3 DNA is TGTGCCAGCACAACAGGGTCCCAAGAGACCCAGTACTTC.

This clonotype was detected a few times. The CDR3 loop is CASSILGPSGGRNEQFF. Written as DNA, the CDR3 is TGTGCCAGCAGTATCCTAGGGCCTAGCGGGGGGAGGAATGAGCAGTTCTTC. The chain recombines TRBV6-1 with TRBJ2-1, with 11 positions matching TRBD2. The CDR3 covers 17 residues. Germline trimming cut 5 bases from V and 7 bases from J; bases unmatched to any gene: 13. CDR1 MNHNS and CDR2 SASEGT come from the germline V gene.

This clonotype has just a few counts. The chain employs TRBV12-3 or TRBV12-4 and TRBJ2-7; D unclear. This CDR3 region has 13 residues. Deletions cut 4 bases from V and 2 bases from J, with 9 bases between. This CDR3 reads CASSYGPTYEQYV. The CDR3 nucleotides are TGTGCCAGCAGTTACGGGCCCACCTACGAGCAGTACGTC.

This clonotype was detected ten times or more. The rearrangement uses TRBV3-1 and TRBJ2-7; D gene unclear. Germline V gene lookup returns CDR1 LGHDT and CDR2 YNNKEL (reference sequence). Trimming shortened V by 6 bases and J by 1 base, and 10 bases separated the two germline ends. The CDR3 has 13 residues. CDR3 in amino acids: CASRRTTSYEQYF. The CDR3 coding sequence is TGTGCCAGCAGACGCACTACATCCTACGAGCAGTACTTC.